Given below is one T cell receptor (beta chain) in context. The V gene end was trimmed by 5 bases and the J gene end by 2 bases; junction bases not matched to a gene: 6. Germline V gives CDR1 MNHEY, CDR2 SVGAGI. CDR3 size: 15 residues. The sample belongs to a study of technical replicates of blood from a few donors. TCRdb's table, derived via immunoSEQ multiplex PCR, lists solely in-frame clones and lacks some. The sample lists around 72,000 clones, roughly 90% occurring once. Specimen: PBMCs. This sequence originates from a human donor in good health. Some clones in this sample may be carry-over from other donors' samples. The chain is built from TRBV6-5 and TRBJ2-3; 8 bases map to TRBD1. CDR3 nucleotide sequence: TGTGCCAGCAGTAATGGACAGGGCCCCACAGATACGCAGTATTTT. Its protein product is CASSNGQGPTDTQYF.